These T cell receptor beta chains were read from a single sample in a study of blood T cells in healthy people across ages. TCRdb analysed the 5' RACE reads with MiXCR anew, one entry per CDR3 protein. Here the sample spans approximately 2,000,000 distinct CDR3 sequences, around 42% being singletons. What was sequenced was blood. The source is a human donor in good health. Both conserved end residues are part of each CDR3. D genes are given only for firm matches. Size tells how often a clone was seen (once, few, many) or the class of an expanded clone, and some rows leave it out.

>NA|TRBJ1-1|TRBV29-1|NA
TGCAGCGTTGGATCCTCGAACACTGAAGCTTTCTTT
CSVGSSNTEAFF
>TRBD1|TRBJ1-1|TRBV27|NA
TGTGCCAGCAGTGGAAGGGGGCGGAACACTGAAGCTTTCTTT
CASSGRGRNTEAFF
>NA|TRBJ2-5|TRBV7-2|once
TGTGCCAGCAGCGAGCGTCGGGGAGGCCAAGAGACCCAGTACTTC
CASSERRGGQETQYF
>NA|TRBJ2-7|TRBV9|NA
TGTGCCAGCAGCTATGGTGGCCCCCGAAGCTACGAGCAGTACTTC
CASSYGGPRSYEQYF
>TRBD2|TRBJ2-3|TRBV6-1|NA
TGTGCCAGCAGTGACCCTAGCGGAAACACAGATACGCAGTATTTT
CASSDPSGNTDTQYF
>NA|TRBJ1-2|TRBV13|NA
TGTGCCAGCAGAGCCGGGGACGCGGACTATGGCTACACCTTC
CASRAGDADYGYTF
>TRBD2|TRBJ2-1|TRBV7-6|few
TGTGCCAGCAGCTCCGCGACGGGGGGCTACAATGAGCAGTTCTTC
CASSSATGGYNEQFF
>TRBD1|TRBJ2-7|TRBV2|NA
TGTGCCAGCAGTGCCTCCGGGACAGACCCCTACGAGCAGTACTTC
CASSASGTDPYEQYF
>NA|TRBJ2-3|TRBV5-1|NA
TGCGCCAGCAGACGCGGGCCGGAAATAAGCACAGATACGCAGTATTTT
CASRRGPEISTDTQYF
>TRBD2|TRBJ2-3|TRBV15|NA
TGTGCCACCAGCAGCGGACTAGCGGGGGGCCCTTTTAGCACAGATACGCAGTATTTT
CATSSGLAGGPFSTDTQYF
>NA|TRBJ1-5|TRBV6-5|NA
TGTGCCAGCAGTTCCCTCGAATATAGCAATCAGCCCCAGCATTTT
CASSSLEYSNQPQHF
>TRBD1|TRBJ1-2|TRBV29-1|few
TGCAGCGTTGATACAGGGGGCGTAGATGGCTACACCTTC
CSVDTGGVDGYTF
>TRBD1|TRBJ2-1|TRBV29-1|few
TGCAGCGTTGGCTCCCGGGACAGGTATGAGCAGTTCTTC
CSVGSRDRYEQFF
>NA|TRBJ2-1|TRBV10-3|NA
TGTGCCATCAGTGAGTCAAGATACCTGGAGCAGTTCTTC
CAISESRYLEQFF
>NA|TRBJ2-3|TRBV5-6|NA
TGTGCCAGCAGCTTGGGTCGGCCGAGCACAGATACGCAGTATTTT
CASSLGRPSTDTQYF
>NA|TRBJ1-1|TRBV25-1|NA
TGTGCCAGCAGTTTACCCGGAACGGCTGAAGCTTTCTTT
CASSLPGTAEAFF
>NA|TRBJ2-1|TRBV15|NA
TGTGCCACCAGCAGAGGGAGTGGGCCCCGTGAGCAGTTCTTC
CATSRGSGPREQFF
>NA|TRBJ1-1|TRBV12-3/TRBV12-4|NA
TGTGCCAGCAGTTCCAGGGCAGGGAACGCTGAAGCTTTCTTT
CASSSRAGNAEAFF
>TRBD1|TRBJ1-5|TRBV6-1|few
TGTGCCAGCAGTGGGGACAGCCCTAATCAGCCCCAGCATTTT
CASSGDSPNQPQHF
>NA|TRBJ2-7|TRBV29-1|NA
TGCAGCGTCCCCATGACAGGCCACCCCTACGAGCAGTACTTC
CSVPMTGHPYEQYF
>NA|TRBJ2-1|TRBV3-1|NA
TGTGCCAGACAGGGTCGGGGAAATGAGCAGTTCTTC
CARQGRGNEQFF
>TRBD2|TRBJ2-3|TRBV7-2|few
TGTGCCAGCAGCGCTACTAGCGTAGCGCAGTATTTT
CASSATSVAQYF
>NA|TRBJ1-5|TRBV7-8|NA
TGTGCCAGCAGCTCCACGTTGACAGTTTCACTCCCCCAGCATTTT
CASSSTLTVSLPQHF
>NA|TRBJ1-2|TRBV18|few
TGTGCCAGCTCGGGCGCGGTGGGGGAGCCCTATGGCTACACCTTC
CASSGAVGEPYGYTF
>NA|TRBJ2-2|TRBV6-5|NA
TGTGCCAGCAGACGGCAGAACACCGGGGAGCTGTTTTTT
CASRRQNTGELFF
>NA|TRBJ2-5|TRBV10-3|NA
TGTGCCATCATGTCCTCAGCGGAAGAGACCCAGTACTTC
CAIMSSAEETQYF
>NA|TRBJ1-1|TRBV30|NA
TGTGCCTGGAGTGTACAAGAAGCTTTCTTT
CAWSVQEAFF
>NA|TRBJ2-2|TRBV4-3|NA
TGCGCCAGCAGCCAAGTGGGGGACACCGGGGAGCTGTTTTTT
CASSQVGDTGELFF
>NA|TRBJ1-5|TRBV13|once
TGTGCCAGCAGCCCCGGAGGGGGAATGGACAGTCAGCCCCAGCATTTT
CASSPGGGMDSQPQHF
>TRBD1|TRBJ1-2|TRBV6-4|few
TGTGCCAGCGCCCCCGGGACAGGGGTCGGCTACACCTTC
CASAPGTGVGYTF
>NA|TRBJ1-1|TRBV6-1|NA
TGTGCCAGCAGTGAATTGTTGAACACTGAAGCTTTCTTT
CASSELLNTEAFF
>NA|TRBJ2-3|TRBV9|few
TGTGCCAGCAGCGTAGCCGGGGGCGGACTACGCACAGATACGCAGTATTTT
CASSVAGGGLRTDTQYF
>NA|TRBJ2-3|TRBV7-2|many
TGTGCCAGCAGCGCACAAGGAGATACGCAGTATTTT
CASSAQGDTQYF
>TRBD1|TRBJ2-7|TRBV7-2|NA
TGTGCCAGCAGCTTAAATGGGGGCAGGGGGATGAGCGAGCAGTACTTC
CASSLNGGRGMSEQYF
>NA|TRBJ2-3|TRBV10-3|few
TGTGCCATCAGTGAGTCGCCCCCAGATACGCAGTATTTT
CAISESPPDTQYF
>NA|TRBJ2-7|TRBV6-2/TRBV6-3|many
TGTGCCAGCAGAGTGTACTACGAGCAGTACTTC
CASRVYYEQYF
>TRBD1|TRBJ2-6|TRBV6-2/TRBV6-3|few
TGTGCCAGCACCGACAGGGGGCCTGGGGCCAACGTCCTGACTTTC
CASTDRGPGANVLTF
>TRBD2|TRBJ2-3|TRBV7-3|few
TGTGCCAGCAGCTTAATCGGGGGGGTCGGGACGAACACAGATATGCAGTATTTT
CASSLIGGVGTNTDMQYF
>NA|TRBJ2-5|TRBV29-1|few
TGCAGCGTTGAGACAGCTGCCCAGTACTTC
CSVETAAQYF
>TRBD2|TRBJ2-3|TRBV7-2|NA
TGTGCCAGCAGCTTAATGAGGATGCGGGGGGGCGGAGATACGCAGTATTTT
CASSLMRMRGGGDTQYF